The rows below give T cell receptor beta chains drawn from one sample of a study of blood T cell repertoires in COVID-19. The table came from immunoSEQ multiplex PCR; TCRdb's copy has only in-frame clones and leaves some out. The sample shows 250,000 to 350,000 clones, about 90% of them seen only once. Sequences were obtained from PBMCs or T cells enriched from blood (not recorded which). Receptor source: a woman in her 30s who had recovered from COVID-19. CDR3s include the opening cysteine and the closing phenylalanine or tryptophan. A D gene is named only where the DNA matches it firmly. The listing skips clone size in some rows; elsewhere it reads once, few, many or a size class.

D,V,size,J,DNA,CDR3
TRBD1,TRBV7-9,-,TRBJ1-4,TGTGCCAGCAGCACCTACAGGGGTGCAAATGAAAAACTGTTTTTT,CASSTYRGANEKLFF
TRBD1,TRBV5-1,once,TRBJ1-1,TGCGCCAGCAGCTTGGACGACAGGGTGTGGACTGAAGCTTTCTTT,CASSLDDRVWTEAFF
-,TRBV5-1,-,TRBJ1-4,TGCGCCAGCAGCCCGACGGGGACAATATCGGAAAAACTGTTTTTT,CASSPTGTISEKLFF
-,TRBV5-1,-,TRBJ2-5,TGCGCCAGCAGTCCTCACGACCCGGGAGCGGAGACCCAGTACTTC,CASSPHDPGAETQYF
-,TRBV4-3,-,TRBJ1-2,TGCGCCAGCAGCCAAGAGAGGCCGGTGCCGGGTGGCTACACCTTC,CASSQERPVPGGYTF
TRBD1,TRBV19,-,TRBJ1-6,TGTGCCAGCAAGACAGGGGAACAAGGGCGCAGTAATTCACCCCTCCACTTT,CASKTGEQGRSNSPLHF
TRBD1,TRBV5-8,-,TRBJ2-7,TGTGCCAGCAGCTTAACCGGGACAGGGGTCGAGCAGTACTTC,CASSLTGTGVEQYF
-,TRBV28,-,TRBJ2-7,TGTGCCAGCAGTTTATTTAACGGGGGGCACTACGAGCAGTACTTC,CASSLFNGGHYEQYF
-,TRBV6-5,-,TRBJ2-3,TGTGGGGGGGGCAGGGCTAGCACAGATACGCAGTATTTT,CGGGRASTDTQYF
-,TRBV9,-,TRBJ2-3,TGTGCCAGCAATCGGGAGTGGGGCACAGATACGCAGTATTTT,CASNREWGTDTQYF
-,TRBV18,-,TRBJ2-7,TGTGCCAGCTCACCAGGGGGCTGGGACTACGAGCAGTACTTC,CASSPGGWDYEQYF
TRBD1,TRBV5-1,-,TRBJ1-4,TGCGCCAGCAGCTTGAGAGGGACAGGGGATGAAAAACTGTTTTTT,CASSLRGTGDEKLFF
-,TRBV5-4,-,TRBJ1-1,TGTGCCAGCAGCTCAGGATACACTGAAGCTTTCTTT,CASSSGYTEAFF
TRBD2,TRBV24-1,-,TRBJ2-3,TGTGCCACCAGTGGATTAGCGGGGGGGCGAGATACGCAGTATTTT,CATSGLAGGRDTQYF
-,TRBV6-1,-,TRBJ1-2,TGTGCCAGCAGTGACCCGGGGTGGGGCTATGGCTACACCTTC,CASSDPGWGYGYTF
-,TRBV3-1/TRBV3-2,-,TRBJ2-7,TGTGCCAGCAGCCCTGACTACGGGCGGGGCTACGAGCAGTACTTC,CASSPDYGRGYEQYF
-,TRBV6-5,-,TRBJ2-1,TGTGCCAGCAGCCGCGGGACAGCCCCGCAGTTCTTC,CASSRGTAPQFF
-,TRBV28,-,TRBJ2-2,TGTGCCAGCAGTTTGCGGAGGGGGGGTTTTAGCGTGAACACCGGGGAGCTGTTTTTT,CASSLRRGGFSVNTGELFF
TRBD2,TRBV3-1/TRBV3-2,-,TRBJ2-6,TGTGCCAGCAGCCAAGGGACTAGCAGCTCTGGGGCCAACGTCCTGACTTTC,CASSQGTSSSGANVLTF
-,TRBV7-2,-,TRBJ2-5,TGTGCCAGCAAGATAGGGGGGGCCGAGACCCAGTACTTC,CASKIGGAETQYF
TRBD2,TRBV2,few,TRBJ2-7,TGTGCCAGCAGTCCGGGACTACCTCGCGGGCAGTACTTC,CASSPGLPRGQYF
-,TRBV5-4,-,TRBJ1-2,TGTGCCAGCAGCTTGACAGGGCCCTATGGCTACACCTTC,CASSLTGPYGYTF
-,TRBV5-6,-,TRBJ1-4,TGTGCCAGCAGCTTCTCAGGGGTGGATGAAAAACTGTTTTTT,CASSFSGVDEKLFF
-,TRBV29-1,-,TRBJ2-5,TGCAGCGTGAGTCTCCAAGAGACCCAGTACTTC,CSVSLQETQYF
TRBD2,TRBV7-6,-,TRBJ2-3,TGTGCCAGCAGCCCTTTACAAGGGCTAGCGGGGGCCACAGATACGCAGTATTTT,CASSPLQGLAGATDTQYF
TRBD1,TRBV5-5,few,TRBJ1-6,TGTGCCAGCAGCGACGACAGGGTCGCCGTTGATTCACCCCTCCACTTT,CASSDDRVAVDSPLHF
-,TRBV19,-,TRBJ1-1,TGTGCCAGTAGTATAGATCCGAGGTTCACTGAAGCTTTCTTT,CASSIDPRFTEAFF
-,TRBV11-2,-,TRBJ1-1,TGTGCCAGCAGCCCCCTCGGTGAAGCTTTCTTT,CASSPLGEAFF
-,TRBV11-1,-,TRBJ2-3,TGTGCCAGCAGCTTAGAAAACGCGCGCACAGATACGCAGTATTTT,CASSLENARTDTQYF
-,TRBV5-1,-,TRBJ1-4,TGCGCCAGCAGCCCATCGGGGGGGGCGGCTAATGAAAAACTGTTTTTT,CASSPSGGAANEKLFF
-,TRBV27,once,TRBJ1-1,TGTGCCAGCAGTTTATGGCGCCAGGAAGGAACTGAAGCTTTCTTT,CASSLWRQEGTEAFF
TRBD1,TRBV6-5,-,TRBJ2-2,TGTGCCAGCATTTACACAGGGGGCACCGGGGAGCTGTTTTTT,CASIYTGGTGELFF
-,TRBV11-3,-,TRBJ2-1,TGTGCCAGCAGCTTAGGGACTTCCCAGAGGAATGAGCAGTTCTTC,CASSLGTSQRNEQFF
-,TRBV6-5,-,TRBJ1-2,TGTGCCAGCAGACAGGGAAACTATGGCTACACCTTC,CASRQGNYGYTF
-,TRBV9,-,TRBJ2-3,TGTGCCAGCAGCCTTGGTGGGGCCTCAGATACGCAGTATTTT,CASSLGGASDTQYF
-,TRBV19,-,TRBJ2-5,TGTGCCAGTAGTCATGCAGGGTTACGAGAGACCCAGTACTTC,CASSHAGLRETQYF
TRBD1,TRBV7-2,-,TRBJ1-2,TGTGCCAGCAGCCCGGGACAGCACTATGGCTACACCTTC,CASSPGQHYGYTF
-,TRBV20-1,-,TRBJ2-7,TGCAGTGCTAGTCGGGATCAGGCAGGTAGCGAGCAGTACTTC,CSASRDQAGSEQYF
-,TRBV10-3,-,TRBJ1-3,TGTGCCATCCGCGAGTCCGGGGGGGGAGTTTCGGACACCATATATTTT,CAIRESGGGVSDTIYF
TRBD2,TRBV19,once,TRBJ2-1,TGTGCCAGTAGTCTCGGACTAGCCTCCTACAATGAGCAGTTCTTC,CASSLGLASYNEQFF